This TCR beta chain was documented in a study of T cells in Graves' hyperthyroidism and ophthalmopathy. Regarding the study as a whole: Most expanded thyroid clonotypes above 0.001 also appeared in blood. The model identified upcoming ophthalmopathy a median approximately six months ahead of onset. Patients with ophthalmopathy were separated from those with stable hyperthyroidism by a 13 V-J model.

The PBMCs had their origin in 7.5 to 10 ml of fresh peripheral blood. There were TCR beta CDR3 regions amplified from RNA transcripts. TCR CDR3 regions were first amplified by RT-PCR with HTBI primers. Each CDR3 protein is one row after TCRdb ran MiXCR on the multiplex PCR reads. The repertoire holds hundreds of thousands of distinct CDR3 sequences, with about 15% as singletons. In germline, CDR1 is DFQATT, CDR2 SNEGSKA (reference sequence). Trimming removed 6 bases at V and 7 bases at J, with 15 bases between. The CDR3 extends over 12 amino acids. On this clonotype itself: The target antigen is unknown.

Sequences were obtained from blood. This TCR derives from a woman in her forties or fifties with Graves' ophthalmopathy. V is TRBV20-1 and J is TRBJ1-1; D not certain. For the CDR3, the DNA is TGCAGTGCCCGAGCCCCACCTCTTGAAGCTTTCTTT. As protein: CSARAPPLEAFF.